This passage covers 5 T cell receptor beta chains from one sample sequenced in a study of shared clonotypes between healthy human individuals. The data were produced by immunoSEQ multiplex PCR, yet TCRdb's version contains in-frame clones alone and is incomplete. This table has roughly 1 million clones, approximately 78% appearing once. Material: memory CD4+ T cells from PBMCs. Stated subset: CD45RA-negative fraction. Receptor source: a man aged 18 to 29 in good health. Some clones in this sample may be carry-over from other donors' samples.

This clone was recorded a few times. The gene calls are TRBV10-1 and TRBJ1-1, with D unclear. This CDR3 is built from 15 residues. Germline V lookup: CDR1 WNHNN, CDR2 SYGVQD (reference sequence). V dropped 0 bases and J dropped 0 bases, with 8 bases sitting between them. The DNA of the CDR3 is TGCGCCAGCAGTGAGTCCGCTAGCATGAACACTGAAGCTTTCTTT. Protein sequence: CASSESASMNTEAFF.

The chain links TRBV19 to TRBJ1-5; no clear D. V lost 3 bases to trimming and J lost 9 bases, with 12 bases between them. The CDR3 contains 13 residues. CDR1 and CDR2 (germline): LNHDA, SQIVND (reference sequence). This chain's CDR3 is CASSIGPNWPQHF. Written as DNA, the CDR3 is TGTGCCAGTAGTATCGGCCCGAACTGGCCCCAGCATTTT. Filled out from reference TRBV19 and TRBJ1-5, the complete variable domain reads DGGITQSPKYLFRKEGQNVTLSCEQNLNHDAMYWYRQDPGQGLRLIYYSQIVNDFQKGDIAEGYSVSREKKESFPLTVTSAQKNPTAFYLCASSIGPNWPQHFGDGTRLSIL.

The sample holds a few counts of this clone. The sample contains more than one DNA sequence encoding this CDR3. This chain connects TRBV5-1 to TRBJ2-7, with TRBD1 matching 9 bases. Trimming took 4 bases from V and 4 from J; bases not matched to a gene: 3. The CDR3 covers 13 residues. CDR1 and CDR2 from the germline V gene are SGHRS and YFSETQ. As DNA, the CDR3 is TGCGCCAGCAGCCGGGACAGGGTGTACGAGCAGTACTTC. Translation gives CASSRDRVYEQYF.

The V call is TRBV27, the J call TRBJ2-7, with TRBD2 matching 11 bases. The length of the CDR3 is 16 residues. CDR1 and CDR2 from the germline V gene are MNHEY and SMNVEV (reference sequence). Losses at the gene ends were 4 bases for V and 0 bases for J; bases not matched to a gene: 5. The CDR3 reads CASSSNLAGGSYEQYF. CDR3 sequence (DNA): TGTGCCAGCAGTTCCAATCTAGCGGGAGGCTCCTACGAGCAGTACTTC.

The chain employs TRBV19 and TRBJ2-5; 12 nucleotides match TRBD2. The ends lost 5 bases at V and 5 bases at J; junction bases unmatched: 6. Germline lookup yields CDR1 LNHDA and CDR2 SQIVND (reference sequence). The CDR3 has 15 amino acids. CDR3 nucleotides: TGTGCCAGTAGTCTGACTAGCGGGAGAGGGGAGACCCAGTACTTC. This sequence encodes CASSLTSGRGETQYF.